A selection of T cell receptor beta chains follows, all from one sample in a study of cytomegalovirus exposure and HLA in healthy donors. Profiled with immunoSEQ multiplex PCR; TCRdb holds only in-frame clones, not every one. This table holds about 98,000 clones, approximately 80% found once. Sequenced material: PBMCs. Receptor source: a female donor in good health and CMV-seropositive. Each CDR3 is given with its conserved first and last residue. A D gene is named only where the DNA matches it firmly. The listing skips clone size in some rows; elsewhere it reads once, few, many or a size class.

TRBV6-4,TRBJ2-2,.,few,TGTGCCAGCAGTGAAAGAGGGAGGAACACCGGGGAGCTGTTTTTT,CASSERGRNTGELFF
TRBV5-6,TRBJ2-3,TRBD2,.,TGTGCCAGCATCTGGAGGACTAGCCGAAACACAGATACGCAGTATTTT,CASIWRTSRNTDTQYF
TRBV6-5,TRBJ1-2,TRBD1,.,TGTGCCAGCAGTTACATGGGACAGGGCCATGGCTACACCTTC,CASSYMGQGHGYTF
TRBV7-2,TRBJ1-6,.,.,TGTGCCAGCAGCCTCGGACAGCCTCATAATTCACCCCTCCACTTT,CASSLGQPHNSPLHF
TRBV5-1,TRBJ2-1,TRBD2,.,TGCGCCAGCAGCTTGGCGGGAGGGGAGCAGTTCTTC,CASSLAGGEQFF
TRBV5-6,TRBJ1-1,TRBD1,.,TGTGCCAGCAGCTTGCGGGGGACAGGGGGGAGAACTGAAGCTTTCTTT,CASSLRGTGGRTEAFF
TRBV4-2,TRBJ2-1,TRBD2,.,TGTGCCAGCAGCCAAGCCCCCTCGGCTAGCGGGAAGGAGCAGTTCTTC,CASSQAPSASGKEQFF
TRBV15,TRBJ2-5,TRBD2,.,TGTGCCACCAGCAACTCAAGACGGACTAGCAGGGAGACCCAGTACTTC,CATSNSRRTSRETQYF
TRBV12-5,TRBJ2-2,.,.,TGTGCTAGTGGTCCCGGGACTTCTTACCCCGGGGAGCTGTTTTTT,CASGPGTSYPGELFF
TRBV13,TRBJ2-5,.,.,TGTGCCAGCAGCTATCAAATCCAAGAGACCCAGTACTTC,CASSYQIQETQYF
TRBV15,TRBJ1-1,.,once,TGTGCCACCAGCAGGGGCAGGGGAGAGACTGAAGCTTTCTTT,CATSRGRGETEAFF
TRBV15,TRBJ2-3,TRBD1,.,TGTGCCACCAGCGGGACCGCCGGGACAGTCACAGATACGCAGTATTTT,CATSGTAGTVTDTQYF
TRBV7-6,TRBJ2-5,.,.,TGTGCCAGCAGCTTAGGATCTTGGGGAGCACGGGAGACCCAGTACTTC,CASSLGSWGARETQYF
TRBV7-3,TRBJ2-5,TRBD2,.,TGTGCCAGCAGCTTATCGGGGGGGACGGAGACCCAGTACTTC,CASSLSGGTETQYF
TRBV19,TRBJ1-2,.,few,TGTGCCAGTAGTATAGTGGCAGGCCGCGACTATGGCTACACCTTC,CASSIVAGRDYGYTF
TRBV6-1,TRBJ1-3,.,.,TGTGCCAGCAGTGCCATCCCCTCTGGAAACACCATATATTTT,CASSAIPSGNTIYF
TRBV7-8,TRBJ1-3,.,.,TGTGCCAGCAGCTTAGACGGGATCTCTGGAAACACCATATATTTT,CASSLDGISGNTIYF
TRBV7-9,TRBJ2-3,.,.,TGTGCCAGCAGCCTTTACACAGATACGCAGTATTTT,CASSLYTDTQYF
TRBV30,TRBJ1-4,.,.,TGTGCCTGGAGTGGGCGGGACGGGAGATCAGTGGCTAATGAAAAACTGTTTTTT,CAWSGRDGRSVANEKLFF
TRBV21-1,TRBJ1-1,.,.,TGTGCCAGCAGCAAATCGGGGAACACTGAAGCTTTCTTT,CASSKSGNTEAFF
TRBV6-1,TRBJ2-3,TRBD2,once,TGTGCCAGCAGTGCCCTGACTAGCGGGGGAACAGATACGCAGTATTTT,CASSALTSGGTDTQYF
TRBV30,TRBJ2-5,.,.,TGTGCCTGGACAGGACAAGAGACCCAGTACTTC,CAWTGQETQYF
TRBV5-1,TRBJ2-7,TRBD1,.,TGCGCCAGCAGCTTGTCCGGGACAGGGGGCCACGAGCAGTACTTC,CASSLSGTGGHEQYF
TRBV5-4,TRBJ2-5,.,.,TGTGCCAGCAGCTTGAAACTAGAGCAAGAGACCCAGTACTTC,CASSLKLEQETQYF
TRBV10-3,TRBJ1-5,.,.,TGTGCCATCAGTCAGGGTCTAGAAAGCAATCAGCCCCAGCATTTT,CAISQGLESNQPQHF
TRBV10-1,TRBJ2-1,TRBD1,once,TGCGCCAGCAGACCGGGACAGGGTTACGATGAGCAGTTCTTC,CASRPGQGYDEQFF
TRBV7-9,TRBJ2-7,.,.,TGTTCCAGCAGCTTAGGAGGCTCATATATCGGCGAGCAGTACTTC,CSSSLGGSYIGEQYF
TRBV19,TRBJ2-7,TRBD1,.,TGTGCCAGCAACGCGGGACAGGGGTTTTACGAGCAGTACTTC,CASNAGQGFYEQYF
TRBV21-1,TRBJ2-7,.,.,TGTGCCAGCAGCAAAGACCCCCGGGAGCCGATAAGCTCCTACGAGCAGTACTTC,CASSKDPREPISSYEQYF